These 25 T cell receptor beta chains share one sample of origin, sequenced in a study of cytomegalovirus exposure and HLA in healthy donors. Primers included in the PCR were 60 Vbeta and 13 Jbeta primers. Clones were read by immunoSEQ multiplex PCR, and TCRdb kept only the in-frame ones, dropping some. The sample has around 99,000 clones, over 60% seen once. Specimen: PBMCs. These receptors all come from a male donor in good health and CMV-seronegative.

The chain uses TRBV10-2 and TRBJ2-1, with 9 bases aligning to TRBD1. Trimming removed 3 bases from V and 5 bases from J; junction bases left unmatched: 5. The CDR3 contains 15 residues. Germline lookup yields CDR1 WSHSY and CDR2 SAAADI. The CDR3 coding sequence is TGCGCCAGCAGTGACCCCGGGACAGGGAACAATGAGCAGTTCTTC. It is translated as CASSDPGTGNNEQFF.

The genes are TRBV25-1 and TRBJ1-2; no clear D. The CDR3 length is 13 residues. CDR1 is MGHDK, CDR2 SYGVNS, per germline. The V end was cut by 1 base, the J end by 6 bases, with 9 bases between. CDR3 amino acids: CASSESWRDGYTF. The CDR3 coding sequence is TGTGCCAGCAGTGAATCCTGGAGAGATGGCTACACCTTC.

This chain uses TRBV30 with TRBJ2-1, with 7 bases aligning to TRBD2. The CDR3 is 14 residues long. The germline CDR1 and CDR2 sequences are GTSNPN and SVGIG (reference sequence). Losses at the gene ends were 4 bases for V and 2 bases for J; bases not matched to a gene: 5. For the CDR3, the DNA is TGTGCCTGGACCCCGGGAGGAACCTACAATGAGCAGTTCTTC. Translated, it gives CAWTPGGTYNEQFF. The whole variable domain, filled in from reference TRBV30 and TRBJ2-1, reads SQTIHQWPATLVQPVGSPLSLECTVEGTSNPNLYWYRQAAGRGLQLLFYSVGIGQISSEVPQNLSASRPQDRQFILSSKKLLLSDSGFYLCAWTPGGTYNEQFFGPGTRLTVL.

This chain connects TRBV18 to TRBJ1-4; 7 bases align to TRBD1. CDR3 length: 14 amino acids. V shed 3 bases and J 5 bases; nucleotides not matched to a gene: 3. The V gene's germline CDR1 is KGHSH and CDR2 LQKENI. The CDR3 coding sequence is TGTGCCAGCTCACCCGGGACAGTCAATGAAAAACTGTTTTTT. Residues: CASSPGTVNEKLFF.

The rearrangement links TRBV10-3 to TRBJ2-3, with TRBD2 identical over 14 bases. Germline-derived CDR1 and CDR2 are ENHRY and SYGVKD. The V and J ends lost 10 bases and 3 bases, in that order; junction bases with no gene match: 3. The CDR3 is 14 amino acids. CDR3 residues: CATGTSGRTDTQYF. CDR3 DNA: TGTGCCACCGGGACTAGCGGGAGAACAGATACGCAGTATTTT.

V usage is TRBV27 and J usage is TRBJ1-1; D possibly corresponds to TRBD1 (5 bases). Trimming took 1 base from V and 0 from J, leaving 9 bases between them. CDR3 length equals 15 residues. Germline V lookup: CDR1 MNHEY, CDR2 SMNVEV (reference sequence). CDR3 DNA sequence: TGTGCCAGCAGTTTATTCCCAGGGTTGAACACTGAAGCTTTCTTT. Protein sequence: CASSLFPGLNTEAFF.

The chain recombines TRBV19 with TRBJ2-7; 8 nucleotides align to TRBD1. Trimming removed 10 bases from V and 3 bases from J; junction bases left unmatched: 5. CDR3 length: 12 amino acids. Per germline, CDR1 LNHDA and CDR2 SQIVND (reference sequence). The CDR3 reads CATLDRDYEQYF. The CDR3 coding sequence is TGTGCCACTTTGGACAGGGACTACGAGCAGTACTTC.

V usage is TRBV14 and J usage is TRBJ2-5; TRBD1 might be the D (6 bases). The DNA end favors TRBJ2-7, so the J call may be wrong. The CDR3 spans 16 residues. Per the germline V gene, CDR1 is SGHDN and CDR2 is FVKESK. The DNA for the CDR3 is TGTGCCAGCAGCCAAGTCGCCGGGACACCATATTACGAGCAGTACTTC. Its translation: CASSQVAGTPYYEQYF.

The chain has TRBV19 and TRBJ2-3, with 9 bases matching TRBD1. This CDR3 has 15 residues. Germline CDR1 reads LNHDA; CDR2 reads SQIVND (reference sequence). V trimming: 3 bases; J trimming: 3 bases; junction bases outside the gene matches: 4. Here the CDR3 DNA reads TGTGCCAGTAGTATCCGGACAGGGGTAACAGATACGCAGTATTTT. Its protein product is CASSIRTGVTDTQYF.

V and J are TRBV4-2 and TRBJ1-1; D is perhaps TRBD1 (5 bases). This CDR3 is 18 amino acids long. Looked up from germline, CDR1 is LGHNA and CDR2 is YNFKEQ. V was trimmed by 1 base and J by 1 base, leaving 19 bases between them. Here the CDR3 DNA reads TGTGCCAGCAGCCAAGGGGTCTGGGCTAGGGGTGCGAACACTGAAGCTTTCTTT. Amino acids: CASSQGVWARGANTEAFF.

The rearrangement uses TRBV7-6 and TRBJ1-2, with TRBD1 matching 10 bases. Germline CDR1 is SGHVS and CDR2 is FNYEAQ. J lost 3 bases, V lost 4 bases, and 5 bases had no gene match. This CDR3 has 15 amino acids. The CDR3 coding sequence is TGTGCCAGCAGCTCAGACAGGGGGCACGACTATGGCTACACCTTC. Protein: CASSSDRGHDYGYTF.

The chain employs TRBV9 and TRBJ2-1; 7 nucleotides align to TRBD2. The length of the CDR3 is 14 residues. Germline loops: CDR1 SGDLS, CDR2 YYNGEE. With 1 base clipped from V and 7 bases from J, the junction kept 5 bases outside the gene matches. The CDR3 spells CASSVTFGGNEQFF. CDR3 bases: TGTGCCAGCAGCGTAACCTTCGGGGGGAATGAGCAGTTCTTC. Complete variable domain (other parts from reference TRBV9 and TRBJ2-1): DSGVTQTPKHLITATGQRVTLRCSPRSGDLSVYWYQQSLDQGLQFLIQYYNGEERAKGNILERFSAQQFPDLHSELNLSSLELGDSALYFCASSVTFGGNEQFFGPGTRLTVL.

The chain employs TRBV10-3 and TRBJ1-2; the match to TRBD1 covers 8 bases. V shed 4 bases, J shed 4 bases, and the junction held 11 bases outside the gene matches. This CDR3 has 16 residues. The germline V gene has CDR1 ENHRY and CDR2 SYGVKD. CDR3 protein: CAISANDRGESYGYTF. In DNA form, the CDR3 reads TGTGCCATCAGTGCAAACGACAGGGGAGAGAGCTATGGCTACACCTTC.

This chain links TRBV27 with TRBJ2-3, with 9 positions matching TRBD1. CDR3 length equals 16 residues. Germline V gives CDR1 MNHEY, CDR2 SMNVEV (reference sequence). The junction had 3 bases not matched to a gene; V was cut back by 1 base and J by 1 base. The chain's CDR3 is CASSLYRGLGTDTQYF. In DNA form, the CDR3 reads TGTGCCAGCAGTTTATACAGGGGGCTCGGCACAGATACGCAGTATTTT.

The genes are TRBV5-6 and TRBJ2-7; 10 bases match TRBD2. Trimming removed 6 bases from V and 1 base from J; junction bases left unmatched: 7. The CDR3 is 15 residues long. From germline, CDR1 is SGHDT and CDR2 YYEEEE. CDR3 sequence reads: CASNLISGRSYEQYF. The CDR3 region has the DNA TGTGCCAGCAACCTGATTAGCGGGAGGTCCTACGAGCAGTACTTC.

CDR3 bases: TGCAGCGCTCAACTAGCGGGAGGCTACGAGCAGTACTTC. This gives the protein CSAQLAGGYEQYF. The chain joins TRBV29-1 to TRBJ2-5; 12 bases fit TRBD2. The closer fit of TRBJ2-7 to the DNA end suggests the J call may be wrong. The CDR3 covers 13 residues. CDR1 is SQVTM, CDR2 ANQGSEA, per germline.

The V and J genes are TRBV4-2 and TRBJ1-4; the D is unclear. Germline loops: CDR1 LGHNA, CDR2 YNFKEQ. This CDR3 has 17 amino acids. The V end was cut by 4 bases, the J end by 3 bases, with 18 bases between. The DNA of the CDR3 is TGTGCCAGCAGCCCAAGCCAAGTGGAGATGTCTAATGAAAAACTGTTTTTT. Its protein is CASSPSQVEMSNEKLFF.

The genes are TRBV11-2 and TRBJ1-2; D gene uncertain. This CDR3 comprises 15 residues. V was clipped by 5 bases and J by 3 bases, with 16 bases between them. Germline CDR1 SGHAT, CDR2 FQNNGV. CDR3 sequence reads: CASSPQTLRDYGYTF. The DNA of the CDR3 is TGTGCCAGCAGCCCACAAACATTACGGGACTATGGCTACACCTTC.

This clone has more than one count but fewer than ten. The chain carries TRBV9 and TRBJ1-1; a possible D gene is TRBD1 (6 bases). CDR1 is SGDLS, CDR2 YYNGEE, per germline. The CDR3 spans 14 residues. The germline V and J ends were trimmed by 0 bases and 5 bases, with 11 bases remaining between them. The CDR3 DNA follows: TGTGCCAGCAGCGTAGATTTGAGGGGGACTGAAGCTTTCTTT. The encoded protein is CASSVDLRGTEAFF.

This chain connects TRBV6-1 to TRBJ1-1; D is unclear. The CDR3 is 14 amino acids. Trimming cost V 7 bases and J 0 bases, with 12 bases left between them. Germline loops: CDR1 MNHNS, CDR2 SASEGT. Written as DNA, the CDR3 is TGTGCCAGCACCTCCACAGTCATGAACACTGAAGCTTTCTTT. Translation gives CASTSTVMNTEAFF.

CDR3 bases: TGTGCCATCAGTGGTGGGACAGCCAAGGACGGAAACACCATATATTTT. Translated, it gives CAISGGTAKDGNTIYF. The chain uses TRBV10-3 and TRBJ1-3, with 7 bases identical to TRBD1. The germline V gene has CDR1 ENHRY and CDR2 SYGVKD. The length of the CDR3 is 16 residues. Losses at the gene ends were 4 bases for V and 4 bases for J; bases not matched to a gene: 10.

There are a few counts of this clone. CDR3 DNA: TGCAGCGGGGTCGGGGTGAATGAGCAGTTCTTC. Translating it yields CSGVGVNEQFF. V is TRBV20-1 and J is TRBJ2-1; D may be TRBD2 (5 bases). Germline CDR1 DFQATT, CDR2 SNEGSKA (reference sequence). The CDR3 is 11 amino acids.

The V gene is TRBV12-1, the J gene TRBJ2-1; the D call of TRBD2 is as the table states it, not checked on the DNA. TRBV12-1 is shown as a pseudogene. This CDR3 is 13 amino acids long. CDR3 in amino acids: CASSWTSYNEQFF. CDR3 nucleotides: TGTGCCAGCAGCTGGACTTCCTACAATGAGCAGTTCTTC.

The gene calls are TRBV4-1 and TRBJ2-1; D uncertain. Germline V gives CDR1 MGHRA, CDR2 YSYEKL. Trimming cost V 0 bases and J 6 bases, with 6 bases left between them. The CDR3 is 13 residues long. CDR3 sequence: CASSQESVNEQFF. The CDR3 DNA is TGCGCCAGCAGCCAAGAGTCGGTCAATGAGCAGTTCTTC.

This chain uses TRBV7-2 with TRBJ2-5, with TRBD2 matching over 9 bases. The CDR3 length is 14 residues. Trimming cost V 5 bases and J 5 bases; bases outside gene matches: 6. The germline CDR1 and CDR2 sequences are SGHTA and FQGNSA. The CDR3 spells CASSQAGGGETQYF. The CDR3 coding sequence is TGTGCCAGCAGCCAAGCGGGGGGAGGGGAGACCCAGTACTTC.